Listed here is a single TCR beta chain. No antigen is known for it. These data come from a study of blood T cells in healthy people across ages. The V end was cut by 0 bases, the J end by 10 bases, with 5 bases between. The CDR3 has 11 amino acids. CDR1 is SGHRS and CDR2 is YFSETQ in the germline V gene. A minimum of 5 micrograms of total RNA was extracted per sample. The second PCR ran roughly 7 to 12 cycles with a sample-barcoded 5' primer and J-beta primers. TCRdb re-derived calls from the 5' RACE reads in MiXCR, one entry per CDR3 protein. The sample has 550,000 to 600,000 distinct CDR3 sequences, 27% seen once. Study-wide results and limits: Greater diversity and more naive CD4+ cells were seen in long-lived donors than in aged donors. Age brought a roughly linear fall in TCR beta diversity measured per million T cells. As naive T cell percentage varied, TCR beta diversity correlated strongly with it.

The chain has TRBV5-1 and TRBJ2-1; D is unresolved. What was sequenced was blood. This sequence was found in a woman in her sixties or seventies in good health. The chain's CDR3 is CASSLGSEQFF. CDR3 in DNA: TGCGCCAGCAGCTTGGGATCGGAGCAGTTCTTC.